The 15 T cell receptor beta chains listed next were all sequenced from one sample in a study of T cells in localized non-small cell lung cancer. TCRdb's table, derived via immunoSEQ multiplex PCR, lists solely in-frame clones and lacks some. The repertoire holds tens of thousands of clones, with about nine tenths as singletons. This specimen was peripheral blood, taken before any cancer treatment. The receptor source for this set is a male donor older than 55 with stage III squamous cell lung carcinoma.

The genes are TRBV6-6 and TRBJ1-2, with TRBD1 matching 7 bases. In germline, CDR1 is MNHNY, CDR2 SVGAGI (reference sequence). This CDR3 is 16 amino acids long. Unmatched junction bases numbered 11, after V lost 5 bases and J lost 2 bases. CDR3 bases: TGTGCCAGCAGTACCAGAAAAGACAGGGCGAACTATGGCTACACCTTC. It codes for CASSTRKDRANYGYTF.

The J gene is TRBJ1-2, the V gene TRBV18, with no clear D. Trimming cost V 6 bases and J 9 bases, with 23 bases left between them. Looked up from germline, CDR1 is KGHSH and CDR2 is LQKENI. The CDR3 sequence is 15 residues long. This CDR3 reads CASSPRGMGSDSYTF. In DNA form, the CDR3 reads TGTGCCAGCTCCCCGCGGGGTATGGGCAGCGATAGCTACACCTTC.

The chain joins TRBV7-6 to TRBJ1-5, with a weak D call TRBD1 (5 bases). V shed 4 bases and J shed 7 bases, with 8 bases lying between them. Germline-derived CDR1 and CDR2 are SGHVS and FNYEAQ. The CDR3 spans 12 residues. The CDR3 reads CASSSGRQPQHF. The CDR3 bases are TGTGCCAGCAGCTCAGGGCGACAGCCCCAGCATTTT. Together with reference TRBV7-6 and TRBJ1-5, the CDR3 gives the full variable domain: GAGVSQSPRYKVTKRGQDVALRCDPISGHVSLYWYRQALGQGPEFLTYFNYEAQQDKSGLPNDRFSAERPEGSISTLTIQRTEQRDSAMYRCASSSGRQPQHFGDGTRLSIL.

The chain recombines TRBV5-1 with TRBJ2-2, with a tentative D call TRBD2 (5 bases). Germline values: CDR1 SGHRS, CDR2 YFSETQ. The V and J ends lost 2 bases and 5 bases respectively, with 13 bases between them. The CDR3 is 15 residues long. For the CDR3, the DNA is TGCGCCAGCAGCTTTCCCGGGGTGGGAACCGGGGAGCTGTTTTTT. Its protein is CASSFPGVGTGELFF.

The table lists this clone with a few counts. The gene calls are TRBV20-1 and TRBJ1-1; TRBD1 agrees at 7 bases. Germline loops: CDR1 DFQATT, CDR2 SNEGSKA (reference sequence). The CDR3 length is 10 residues. V dropped 3 bases and J dropped 11; count of bases not matched to a gene: 3. CDR3 sequence (DNA): TGCAGTGCTAGCCGGGACAGCGCTTTCTTT. Protein sequence: CSASRDSAFF.

The rearrangement uses TRBV4-3 and TRBJ2-7; D is unresolved. Germline V gene sequence: CDR1 LGHNA, CDR2 YSLEER. The ends were cut back, 1 base at V and 4 bases at J, with 14 bases in the middle. This CDR3 has 15 amino acids. DNA for the CDR3: TGCGCCAGCAGCCAAGCTCCTCGGTCAGCATACGAGCAGTACTTC. Translated, it gives CASSQAPRSAYEQYF.

The chain is built from TRBV2 and TRBJ1-1, with a tentative D call TRBD1 (6 bases). There are 13 residues in the CDR3. Trimming stripped 6 bases from V and 1 base from J, with 9 bases between. Germline V gives CDR1 SNHLY, CDR2 FYNNEI. The CDR3 is CASRGHPNTEAFF. The CDR3 nucleotides read TGTGCCAGCAGGGGACACCCGAACACTGAAGCTTTCTTT.

The chain has TRBV21-1 and TRBJ2-2; the table names TRBD2, a call not compared with the DNA. TRBV21-1 is a documented pseudogene. CDR3 length: 15 residues. CDR3 in amino acids: CASSREGANTGELFF. The CDR3 nucleotides read TGTGCCAGCAGCCGGGAGGGAGCAAACACCGGGGAGCTGTTTTTT.

There are a few counts of this clone. The chain joins TRBV28 to TRBJ1-4; possibly TRBD1 for D (6 bases). Trimming took off 3 bases at V and 4 bases at J, with 21 bases between the two ends. The CDR3 contains 18 residues. Germline CDR1 reads MDHEN; CDR2 reads SYDVKM. The CDR3: CASSFVAGADYSNEKLFF. The CDR3 nucleotides read TGTGCCAGCAGTTTTGTTGCGGGGGCAGACTATAGTAATGAAAAACTGTTTTTT. Complete variable domain (other parts from reference TRBV28 and TRBJ1-4): DVKVTQSSRYLVKRTGEKVFLECVQDMDHENMFWYRQDPGLGLRLIYFSYDVKMKEKGDIPEGYSVSREKKERFSLILESASTNQTSMYLCASSFVAGADYSNEKLFFGSGTQLSVL.

This sequence joins TRBV19 and TRBJ1-4, with no clear D. This CDR3 is built from 14 residues. CDR1 and CDR2 from the germline V gene are LNHDA and SQIVND (reference sequence). V dropped 10 bases and J dropped 0 bases, with 12 bases sitting between them. The CDR3 DNA follows: TGTGCCACCGCGAAACTTTCAACTAATGAAAAACTGTTTTTT. Protein sequence: CATAKLSTNEKLFF.

The chain couples TRBV5-6 to TRBJ1-2; perhaps TRBD1 as D (6 bases). Trimming removed 0 bases from V and 7 bases from J, with 7 bases in between. The germline V gene has CDR1 SGHDT and CDR2 YYEEEE. The CDR3 sequence is 12 residues long. The chain's CDR3 is CASSLDRAGYTF. The CDR3 nucleotides read TGTGCCAGCAGCTTGGACAGGGCTGGCTACACCTTC.

The chain carries TRBV19 and TRBJ2-6; the D gene is possibly TRBD2 (6 bases). The CDR3 consists of 14 residues. The V end was cut by 6 bases, the J end by 7 bases, with 13 bases between. The V gene's germline CDR1 is LNHDA and CDR2 SQIVND (reference sequence). CDR3 protein: CASRLDGRANVLTF. The CDR3 DNA follows: TGTGCCAGTAGGTTAGACGGGAGAGCCAACGTCCTGACTTTC.

J is TRBJ2-2 and V is TRBV7-9; D is unresolved. V was clipped by 5 bases and J by 5 bases, with 9 bases between them. Germline assignment: CDR1 SEHNR and CDR2 FQNEAQ (reference sequence). This CDR3 has 13 residues. The CDR3 here is CASSDTNTGELFF. The CDR3 DNA reads TGTGCCAGCAGCGATACTAATACCGGGGAGCTGTTTTTT.

V usage is TRBV4-2 and J usage is TRBJ2-1; no reliable D call. The V end was cut by 0 bases, the J end by 9 bases, with 9 bases between. The CDR3 covers 13 residues. CDR1 LGHNA and CDR2 YNFKEQ come from the germline V gene. The CDR3 region has the DNA TGTGCCAGCAGCCAAGATGGCCGTCCTGAGCAGTTCTTC. Translated, it gives CASSQDGRPEQFF.

This clone was picked up one time. J is TRBJ1-6 and V is TRBV5-1; 7 bases line up with TRBD1. There are 15 residues in the CDR3. V lost 4 bases, J lost 7 bases, and 8 bases stayed unmatched. The germline V gene has CDR1 SGHRS and CDR2 YFSETQ. Written as DNA, the CDR3 is TGCGCCAGCAGCGTGGGACAGAGTAGCAATTCACCCCTCCACTTT. Translated: CASSVGQSSNSPLHF.